The T cell receptor (beta chain) under discussion was sequenced for a study of cytomegalovirus exposure and HLA in healthy donors. Study-wide background: An earlier analysis found fewer than 140 million unique TCR beta sequences from 150 million to 200 million T cells. There were 65 million to 85 million unique TCRs (from HLA-typed donors) in an early data release.

V lost 7 bases and J lost 8, with 14 bases in between. CDR1 DFQATT and CDR2 SNEGSKA come from the germline V gene (reference sequence). This CDR3 region has 11 residues. Primers for the PCR totalled 60 Vbeta and 13 Jbeta. Sequencing was performed with immunoSEQ multiplex PCR; in TCRdb, only in-frame clones are kept and a portion is missing. Here the sample spans roughly 180,000 clones, around 80% being singletons. This clone showed up just a few times. Antigen specificity is unknown. The study's findings and limits: In a later analysis, HLA-C alleles had the fewest associated TCRs, DRB1 alleles the most. A highly shared variant cluster was judged a likely technical artifact.

The sequenced sample consisted of PBMCs. The sequence came from a woman aged 30 to 39 in good health and CMV-seropositive. This sequence joins TRBV20-1 and TRBJ1-1; no clear D. DNA of the CDR3: TGCAGTGGCCGGGAAATGCCGGAAGCTTTCTTT. It codes for CSGREMPEAFF.